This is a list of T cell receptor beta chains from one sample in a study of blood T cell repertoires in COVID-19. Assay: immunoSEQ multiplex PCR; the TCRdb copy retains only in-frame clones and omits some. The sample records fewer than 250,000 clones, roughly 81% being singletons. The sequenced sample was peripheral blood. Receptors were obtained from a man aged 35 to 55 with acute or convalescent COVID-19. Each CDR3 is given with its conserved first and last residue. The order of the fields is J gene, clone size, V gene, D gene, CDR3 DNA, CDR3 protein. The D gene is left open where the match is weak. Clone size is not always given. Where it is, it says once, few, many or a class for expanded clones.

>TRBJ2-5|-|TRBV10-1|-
TGCGCCAGCAGTCAGAGGGGGCAAGAGACCCAGTACTTC
CASSQRGQETQYF
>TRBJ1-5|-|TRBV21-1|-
TGTGCCAGCAGCAAAGTAGGACAGGCAGGTCAGCCCCAGCATTTT
CASSKVGQAGQPQHF
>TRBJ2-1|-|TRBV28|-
TGTGCCAGCAGTCCTCGGGACACCCAGTTCTTC
CASSPRDTQFF
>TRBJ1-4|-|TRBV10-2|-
TGCGCCAGCAGGACAACAGGGACTAATGAAAAACTGTTTTTT
CASRTTGTNEKLFF
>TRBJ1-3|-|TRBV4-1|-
TGCGCCAGCAGCCAACTCTACTACTCTGGAAACACCATATATTTT
CASSQLYYSGNTIYF
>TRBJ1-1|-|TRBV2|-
TGTGCCAGCATCTACTCCGAGAACACTGAAGCTTTCTTT
CASIYSENTEAFF
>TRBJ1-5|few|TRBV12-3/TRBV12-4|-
TGTGCCAGCAGTTTAGCCGGGGTTCAGCCCCAGCATTTT
CASSLAGVQPQHF
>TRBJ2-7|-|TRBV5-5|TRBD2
TGTGCCAGCAGCTTACTAGCGGACACCTACGAGCAGTACTTC
CASSLLADTYEQYF
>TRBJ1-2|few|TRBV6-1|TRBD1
TGTGCCAGCAGTGAAGCGGGGACAGGGGGCGACTATGGCTACACCTTC
CASSEAGTGGDYGYTF
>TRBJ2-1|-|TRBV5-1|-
TGCGCCAGCAGCTTGTCGTTTAACTACAATGAGCAGTTCTTC
CASSLSFNYNEQFF
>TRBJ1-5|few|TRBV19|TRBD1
TGTGCCAGTAGTATCCGCCCGACAGGGTACGGAGAAGAGCCCCAGCATTTT
CASSIRPTGYGEEPQHF
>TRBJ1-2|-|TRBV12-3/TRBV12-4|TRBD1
TGTGCCAGCACGAAAGGACAGGGACTTGGCTACACCTTC
CASTKGQGLGYTF
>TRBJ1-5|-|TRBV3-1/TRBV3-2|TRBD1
TGTGCCAGCAGCCAAGGCTCAGGGGACAGTCAGCCCCAGCATTTT
CASSQGSGDSQPQHF
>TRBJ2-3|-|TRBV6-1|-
TGTGCCAGCAGTGAAGACTGGGGCTTATGGGATACGCAGTATTTT
CASSEDWGLWDTQYF
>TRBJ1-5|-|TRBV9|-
TGTGCCAGCTCCGGAGGGCCCAATCAGCCCCAGCATTTT
CASSGGPNQPQHF
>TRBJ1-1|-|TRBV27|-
TGTGCCAGCATCCGATCCTGGGCGGGGGACGCTGAAGCTTTCTTT
CASIRSWAGDAEAFF
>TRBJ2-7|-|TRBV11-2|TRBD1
TGTGCCAGCAGCCTTAAAGGGACAGGGGCTTACGAGCAGTACTTC
CASSLKGTGAYEQYF
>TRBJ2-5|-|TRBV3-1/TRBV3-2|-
TGTGCCAGCAGCCAAGCAGGGCAAGAGACCCAGTACTTC
CASSQAGQETQYF
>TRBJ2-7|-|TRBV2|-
TGTGCCAGCAGTGGGGGAGACAGGCCCTACGAGCAGTACTTC
CASSGGDRPYEQYF
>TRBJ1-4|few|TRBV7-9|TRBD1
TGTGCCAGCAGCGTCCAGGGGGGTGTAGGAGAAAAACTGTTTTTT
CASSVQGGVGEKLFF
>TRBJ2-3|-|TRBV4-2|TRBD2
TGTGCCAGCAGCTATAGCGGGGGCGACACAGATACGCAGTATTTT
CASSYSGGDTDTQYF
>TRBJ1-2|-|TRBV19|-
TGTGCCAGTAGTATTCACAGGGATTCTGGCTACACCTTC
CASSIHRDSGYTF
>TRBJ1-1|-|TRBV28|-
TGTGCCAGCAGTTCCCCGGGACAAGTGAATTTGAACACTGAAGCTTTCTTT
CASSSPGQVNLNTEAFF
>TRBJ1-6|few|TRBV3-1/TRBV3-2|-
TGTGCCAGCAGCCAGGGAGGAGATAATTCACCCCTCCACTTT
CASSQGGDNSPLHF
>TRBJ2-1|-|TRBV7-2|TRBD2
TGTGCCAGCAGCCGCGGACTAGCGGACGAGCAGTTCTTC
CASSRGLADEQFF
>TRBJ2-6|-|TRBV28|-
TGTGCCAGCAGTGTAACTGGGGCCAACGTCCTGACTTTC
CASSVTGANVLTF